These 24 T cell receptor beta chains share one sample of origin, sequenced in a study of response to subunit inactivated influenza vaccine. Each CDR3 protein gets one entry after TCRdb re-called the RT-PCR reads with MiXCR. The repertoire holds 610,000 or so distinct CDR3 sequences, with around 15% as singletons. The specimen was PBMCs from blood, collected roughly 12 days after vaccination. The receptors originated from a man over 45 who received an inactivated influenza vaccine.

This clonotype was counted many times. The V and J genes are TRBV24-1 and TRBJ2-1; 9 nucleotides line up with TRBD2. Germline CDR1 and CDR2: KGHDR and SFDVKD. Trimming removed 4 bases from V and 5 bases from J; junction bases left unmatched: 14. This CDR3 has 18 residues. The CDR3 region is CATSDALEAGGGHNEQFF. The CDR3 nucleotides are TGTGCCACCAGTGACGCCCTCGAGGCGGGGGGGGGCCACAATGAGCAGTTCTTC.

The chain links TRBV5-1 to TRBJ2-5; a possible D gene is TRBD1 (6 bases). V lost 4 bases, J lost 5 bases, and 24 bases lay in between. This CDR3 region has 17 residues. Germline-derived CDR1 and CDR2 are SGHRS and YFSETQ. The CDR3 DNA reads as TGCGCCAGCAGCCTGGGTTCCCAGGGGCCCCTCGGGGAGACCCAGTACTTC. Encoded protein: CASSLGSQGPLGETQYF. The full variable domain, its missing parts supplied by reference TRBV5-1 and TRBJ2-5, is KAGVTQTPRYLIKTRGQQVTLSCSPISGHRSVSWYQQTPGQGLQFLFEYFSETQRNKGNFPGRFSGRQFSNSRSEMNVSTLELGDSALYLCASSLGSQGPLGETQYFGPGTRLLVL.

This clonotype was counted a few times. V gene TRBV20-1 combines with J gene TRBJ2-1, with TRBD2 matching over 9 bases. Germline V gene lookup returns CDR1 DFQATT and CDR2 SNEGSKA (reference sequence). The CDR3 runs to 16 residues. J gave up 6 bases and V 2 bases, and 11 bases lay outside the gene matches. DNA for the CDR3: TGCAGTGCTAGACGAAACCCGGGACTAGCTTTCAATGAGCAGTTCTTC. As protein: CSARRNPGLAFNEQFF.

Details on this clonotype: A read error is possible here, since a much larger clone lies one base away. The rearrangement uses TRBV24-1 and TRBJ2-2; 7 nucleotides match TRBD1. There are 16 residues in the CDR3. Germline V gene lookup returns CDR1 KGHDR and CDR2 SFDVKD. DNA of the CDR3: TGTGCCACCAGTGATCAACACAGGGGTGCGACCGTGGAGCTGTTTTTT. As protein: CATSDQHRGATVELFF.

The CDR3 protein is CASSLDGLYGYTF. CDR3 nucleotides: TGTGCCAGCAGTTTGGACGGGCTCTATGGCTACACCTTC. The chain couples TRBV6-4 to TRBJ1-2; D not certain. The CDR3 consists of 13 residues. CDR1 and CDR2 (germline): MRHNA, SNTAGT. The V end was cut by 5 bases, the J end by 4 bases, with 11 bases between.

The rearrangement joins TRBV9 to TRBJ2-2; D gene ambiguous. Deletions cut 4 bases from V and 1 base from J, with 17 bases between. Germline assignment: CDR1 SGDLS and CDR2 YYNGEE. This CDR3 region has 17 residues. The CDR3 DNA follows: TGTGCCAGCAGCCTCCGAGCGACAAGGAAGAACACCGGGGAGCTGTTTTTT. Encoded protein: CASSLRATRKNTGELFF.

J is TRBJ2-1 and V is TRBV7-2; D call uncertain. CDR3 length equals 9 residues. Between the trimmed V and J ends, which lost 1 base and 11 bases, there was a span of 0 bases. Germline V gene lookup returns CDR1 SGHTA and CDR2 FQGNSA. CDR3 protein: CASSLEQFF. The CDR3, as DNA: TGTGCCAGCAGCTTAGAGCAGTTCTTC.

The chain joins TRBV11-1 to TRBJ1-2, with a weak D call TRBD1 (5 bases). Germline V gene data show CDR1 as SGHAT and CDR2 as FQDESV (reference sequence). V lost 4 bases, J lost 4 bases, and 28 bases lay in between. This CDR3 is 19 amino acids long. The CDR3 DNA reads TGTGCCAGCAGCTCGAGGAGACCCCGGGACGACACCCGGAGCTATGGCTACACCTTC. This gives the protein CASSSRRPRDDTRSYGYTF. Based on the CDR3 plus reference TRBV11-1 and TRBJ1-2, the full variable domain is EAEVAQSPRYKITEKSQAVAFWCDPISGHATLYWYRQILGQGPELLVQFQDESVVDDSQLPKDRFSAERLKGVDSTLKIQPAELGDSAMYLCASSSRRPRDDTRSYGYTFGSGTRLTVV.

This clonotype showed up many times. V gene TRBV6-1 combines with J gene TRBJ2-7, with 12 bases fitting TRBD1. Losses at the gene ends were 3 bases for V and 6 bases for J; bases not matched to a gene: 12. This CDR3 is built from 17 residues. Germline V gene sequence: CDR1 MNHNS, CDR2 SASEGT. Here the CDR3 DNA reads TGTGCCAGCAGTGACCAAGGCCCGGGACAGGGGGCCCCCGAGCAGTACTTC. This codes for CASSDQGPGQGAPEQYF.

In its sample, this clonotype was seen a few times. The chain is built from TRBV5-1 and TRBJ2-1; tentatively, D is TRBD2 (6 bases). Trimming took 4 bases from V and 8 from J, leaving 13 bases between them. The germline V gene has CDR1 SGHRS and CDR2 YFSETQ. The CDR3 is made up of 13 amino acids. CDR3 amino acids: CASSLGGVYEQFF. The CDR3 DNA sequence: TGCGCCAGCAGCCTGGGGGGAGTCTATGAGCAGTTCTTC.

The chain combines TRBV20-1 with TRBJ2-2, with 11 bases that match TRBD1. Losses at the gene ends were 0 bases for V and 5 bases for J; bases not matched to a gene: 2. CDR1 is DFQATT and CDR2 is SNEGSKA in the germline V gene (reference sequence). CDR3 length: 15 amino acids. CDR3 in amino acids: CSARDGTGGTGELFF. For the CDR3, the DNA is TGCAGTGCTAGAGATGGGACAGGGGGTACCGGGGAGCTGTTTTTT.

The chain combines TRBV3-1 with TRBJ2-2, with 7 bases lining up with TRBD2. V gave up 6 bases and J gave up 4 bases; unmatched junction bases: 8. The CDR3 length is 15 residues. The germline V gene encodes CDR1 LGHDT and CDR2 YNNKEL (reference sequence). Here the CDR3 DNA reads TGTGCCAGCAGGAAGACTAGCACGGGCACCGGGGAGCTGTTTTTT. As protein: CASRKTSTGTGELFF. The full variable domain, completed using reference TRBV3-1 and TRBJ2-2, is DTAVSQTPKYLVTQMGNDKSIKCEQNLGHDTMYWYKQDSKKFLKIMFSYNNKELIINETVPNRFSPKSPDKAHLNLHINSLELGDSAVYFCASRKTSTGTGELFFGEGSRLTVL.

The chain links TRBV28 to TRBJ2-3, with 9 bases lining up with TRBD2. The germline V gene has CDR1 MDHEN and CDR2 SYDVKM. CDR3 length: 15 amino acids. With V trimmed by 1 base and J by 5 bases, 4 bases remained unmatched. The CDR3 sequence: CASSLLREGEDTQYF. In DNA form, the CDR3 reads TGTGCCAGCAGTTTATTGCGGGAGGGAGAAGATACGCAGTATTTT.

The chain carries TRBV6-6 and TRBJ2-7; D remains unclear. The CDR3 covers 13 residues. The germline V gene encodes CDR1 MNHNY and CDR2 SVGAGI (reference sequence). The V and J ends lost 8 bases and 2 bases respectively, with 13 bases between them. As DNA, the CDR3 is TGTGCCAGCGGCGCCAACGGACCCTACGAGCAGTACTTC. It is translated as CASGANGPYEQYF.

This clonotype occurred a few times. The chain carries TRBV11-2 and TRBJ2-7; D is unresolved. Per the germline V gene, CDR1 is SGHAT and CDR2 is FQNNGV. V lost 0 bases, J lost 0 bases, and 12 bases lay in between. The CDR3 length is 16 residues. The CDR3 DNA reads TGTGCCAGCAGCTTAGATCTTTGGCGTAGCTCCTACGAGCAGTACTTC. Protein: CASSLDLWRSSYEQYF.

This clonotype was seen ten or more times. The chain combines TRBV12-3 or TRBV12-4 with TRBJ2-5, with 16 bases that match TRBD2. The CDR3 contains 17 residues. The V gene end was trimmed by 6 bases and the J gene end by 3 bases; junction bases not matched to a gene: 7. The CDR3 protein is CASRAGLAGGGEETQYF. Written as DNA, the CDR3 is TGTGCCAGCAGAGCGGGACTAGCGGGAGGGGGAGAAGAGACCCAGTACTTC.

This clonotype was seen more than once but under ten times. J is TRBJ1-2 and V is TRBV29-1, with D unclear. The CDR3 totals 12 residues. V was trimmed by 5 bases and J by 2 bases, leaving 9 bases between them. Germline CDR1 reads SQVTM; CDR2 reads ANQGSEA. CDR3 bases: TGCAGCGTTTTAGGAGGGAACTATGGCTACACCTTC. It codes for CSVLGGNYGYTF.

The sample holds a few counts of this clonotype. The chain joins TRBV20-1 to TRBJ1-5, with D possibly matching TRBD1 (6 bases). Germline CDR1 is DFQATT and CDR2 is SNEGSKA (reference sequence). The CDR3 contains 13 residues. The V and J ends lost 7 bases and 4 bases respectively, with 14 bases between them. CDR3 amino acids: CSVSGQPNQPQHF. The CDR3 DNA follows: TGCAGTGTTTCTGGACAGCCGAATCAGCCCCAGCATTTT.

The table lists this clonotype with a few counts. V usage is TRBV6-2 or TRBV6-3 and J usage is TRBJ1-1; D is unclear. Trimming cost V 7 bases and J 3 bases, with 12 bases left between them. The CDR3 is 13 amino acids. CDR1 MNHEY and CDR2 SVGEGT come from the germline V gene. Written as DNA, the CDR3 is TGTGCCAGCAACCGTGCGGGATACACTGAAGCTTTCTTT. Amino acid sequence: CASNRAGYTEAFF.

This clonotype was counted a few times. The V and J genes are TRBV18 and TRBJ2-3; unclear D gene. Germline V lookup: CDR1 KGHSH, CDR2 LQKENI. Trimming cost V 6 bases and J 1 base, with 14 bases left between them. CDR3 length: 15 residues. CDR3 coding DNA: TGTGCCAGCTCGCAAGGCGGCGGTGGCACAGATACGCAGTATTTT. Its protein is CASSQGGGGTDTQYF. Drawing the rest from reference TRBV18 and TRBJ2-3, the complete variable domain is NAGVMQNPRHLVRRRGQEARLRCSPMKGHSHVYWYRQLPEEGLKFMVYLQKENIIDESGMPKERFSAEFPKEGPSILRIQQVVRGDSAAYFCASSQGGGGTDTQYFGPGTRLTVL.

This clonotype was found a few times. At one boundary the junction diverges from the germline segment, which might be a read error. This CDR3 is CASSQVKTGNAGELFF. The CDR3 nucleotides read TGCGCCAGCAGCCAAGTAAAGACGGGGAACGCCGGGGAGCTGTTTTTT. The V and J genes are TRBV4-1 and TRBJ2-2, with D maybe TRBD2 (5 bases). Germline V lookup: CDR1 MGHRA, CDR2 YSYEKL. The CDR3 has 16 amino acids.

The J gene is TRBJ2-3, the V gene TRBV3-1; the match to TRBD2 covers 10 bases. V lost 4 bases and J lost 7; bases outside the gene matches: 5. The germline V gene encodes CDR1 LGHDT and CDR2 YNNKEL (reference sequence). This CDR3 region has 14 residues. The DNA of the CDR3 is TGTGCCAGCAGCCGGCTAGCGGGAGAATATACGCAGTATTTT. Amino acid sequence: CASSRLAGEYTQYF.

In its sample, this clonotype was seen once. This chain joins TRBV20-1 and TRBJ2-7, with D tentatively TRBD1 (6 bases). Germline assignment: CDR1 DFQATT and CDR2 SNEGSKA (reference sequence). Trimming left V 7 bases short and J 2 bases short, with 15 bases between. CDR3 size: 13 residues. The CDR3 DNA follows: TGCAGTGGTACCGGAGGACAGACCTACGAGCAGTACTTC. This translates into CSGTGGQTYEQYF.

The table lists this clonotype with a few counts. This chain connects TRBV18 to TRBJ2-1, with D tentatively TRBD1 (7 bases). The CDR3 covers 14 residues. CDR1 and CDR2 from the germline V gene are KGHSH and LQKENI. V lost 3 bases, J lost 6 bases, and 12 bases lay in between. DNA for the CDR3: TGTGCCAGCTCACCTCCTCAGGGGGGCAATGAGCAGTTCTTC. Amino acids: CASSPPQGGNEQFF.